The 2 T cell receptor beta chains below come from one sample, sequenced in a study of CD8+ T cells in alopecia areata. RNA, once extracted, was reverse transcribed into cDNA for use as the sequencing template. Data came from immunoSEQ multiplex PCR; TCRdb stores just in-frame clones and leaves some out. The sample lists around 200,000 clones, more than 55% seen once, with about 0.69% in the top ten. Treatment given: oral pan-JAK inhibitor, 5-10 mg twice daily. The sequencing here drew on CD4+ T cells sorted from blood, taken at week 4, from a patient treated with tofacitinib. The receptors shown here come from a human donor with alopecia areata.

There are a few counts of this clone. The gene calls are TRBV9 and TRBJ1-2; D is undetermined. The CDR3 totals 14 residues. V dropped 0 bases and J dropped 8 bases, with 14 bases sitting between them. Germline V gives CDR1 SGDLS, CDR2 YYNGEE. The CDR3 loop reads CASSVDRQPEGYTF. The CDR3 DNA follows: TGTGCCAGCAGCGTAGACCGGCAGCCTGAGGGCTACACCTTC.

Only a few counts were recorded for this clone. This sequence joins TRBV25-1 and TRBJ2-5; D gene ambiguous. Trimming cost V 8 bases and J 5 bases, with 6 bases left between them. The CDR3 covers 10 residues. Germline CDR1 reads MGHDK; CDR2 reads SYGVNS. The DNA for the CDR3 is TGTGCCAGCCTGCAGGAGACCCAGTACTTC. Its translation: CASLQETQYF.